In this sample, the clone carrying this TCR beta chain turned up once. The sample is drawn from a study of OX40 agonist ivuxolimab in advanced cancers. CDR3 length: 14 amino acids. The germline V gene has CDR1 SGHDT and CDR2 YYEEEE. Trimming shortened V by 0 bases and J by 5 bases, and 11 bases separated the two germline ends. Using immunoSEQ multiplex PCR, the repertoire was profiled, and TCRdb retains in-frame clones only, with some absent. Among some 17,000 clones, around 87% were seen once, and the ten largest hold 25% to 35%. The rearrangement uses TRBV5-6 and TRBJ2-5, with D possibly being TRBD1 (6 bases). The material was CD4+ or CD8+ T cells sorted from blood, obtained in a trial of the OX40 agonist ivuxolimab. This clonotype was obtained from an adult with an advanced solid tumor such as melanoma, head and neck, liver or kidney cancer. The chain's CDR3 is CASSLGLGGETQYF. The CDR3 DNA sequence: TGTGCCAGCAGCTTGGGGTTAGGGGGTGAGACCCAGTACTTC.